This passage covers 29 T cell receptor beta chains from one sample sequenced in a study of cytomegalovirus exposure and HLA in healthy donors. Produced via immunoSEQ multiplex PCR; TCRdb's table is partial and in-frame only. The repertoire has under 85,000 clones, approximately 94% of them found once; the top ten carry roughly 3.3%. The sample taken for sequencing was PBMCs. The origin of the receptors is a woman between 18 and 30 years old in good health and CMV-seropositive.

The CDR3 is CASSLEVAGKQFF. The CDR3 nucleotides read TGTGCCAGCAGCTTAGAAGTAGCGGGGAAGCAGTTCTTC. This chain uses TRBV7-3 with TRBJ2-1; 8 positions agree with TRBD2. Germline trimming cut 2 bases from V and 11 bases from J; bases unmatched to any gene: 5. The CDR3 is made up of 13 amino acids. Per germline, CDR1 SGHTA and CDR2 FQGTGA.

The genes are TRBV6-6 and TRBJ2-2; D might be TRBD2 (5 bases). V lost 6 bases and J 2 bases, leaving 7 bases between the germline ends. CDR1 and CDR2 from the germline V gene are MNHNY and SVGAGI (reference sequence). There are 13 residues in the CDR3. CDR3 nucleotides: TGTGCCAGCAGGGACTCAAACACCGGGGAGCTGTTTTTT. This sequence encodes CASRDSNTGELFF.

The chain couples TRBV7-2 to TRBJ1-1, with D possibly being TRBD1 (5 bases). V shed 4 bases and J shed 8 bases, with 14 bases lying between them. The germline V gene has CDR1 SGHTA and CDR2 FQGNSA. The CDR3 is made up of 13 amino acids. CDR3 sequence: CASSSRSAGEAFF. For the CDR3, the DNA is TGTGCCAGCAGCTCGAGATCGGCAGGGGAAGCTTTCTTT.

Worth noting for this clone: One junction end disagrees with the germline gene, perhaps due to a read error. This sequence joins TRBV6-6 and TRBJ1-1, with D hard to call. The CDR3 has 11 amino acids. The germline gives CDR1 MNHNY, CDR2 SVGAGI (reference sequence). CDR3 loop: CASSPNSEAFF. DNA for the CDR3: TGTGCCAGCAGTCCAAACAGTGAAGCTTTCTTT.

J is TRBJ2-1 and V is TRBV11-3; TRBD2 aligns across 9 bases. Trimming at V came to 4 bases and at J to 6 bases, leaving 16 bases not matched to a gene. CDR3 length: 18 residues. Per the germline V gene, CDR1 is SGHNT and CDR2 is YENEEA. CDR3 in amino acids: CASSSHGVAGEEGNEQFF. The DNA of the CDR3 is TGTGCCAGCAGCTCGCACGGGGTAGCGGGAGAGGAGGGCAATGAGCAGTTCTTC.

J is TRBJ2-5 and V is TRBV6-5; 9 bases are a match to TRBD1. Per germline, CDR1 MNHEY and CDR2 SVGAGI. This CDR3 contains 14 residues. Trimming took 7 bases from V and 4 from J; bases not matched to a gene: 7. The CDR3, as DNA: TGTGCCAGCAACCGGGACAGGGTGGTAGAGACCCAGTACTTC. The encoded protein is CASNRDRVVETQYF.

The chain combines TRBV27 with TRBJ2-1; tentative D call: TRBD1 (5 bases). The CDR3 is 12 residues long. V was shortened by 2 bases and J by 7 bases, with 6 bases between the two germline ends. Germline CDR1 MNHEY, CDR2 SMNVEV (reference sequence). This CDR3 reads CASSLRGNEQFF. CDR3 in DNA: TGTGCCAGCAGTTTAAGGGGAAATGAGCAGTTCTTC.

This clone has more than one count but fewer than ten. The V and J genes are TRBV28 and TRBJ2-7, with D possibly being TRBD2 (6 bases). Germline lookup yields CDR1 MDHEN and CDR2 SYDVKM. V was cut by 0 bases and J by 2 bases, with 17 bases left in between. The CDR3 sequence is 17 residues long. The CDR3 DNA is TGTGCCAGCAGTTTATGGCCATCAGGAGGGGTTGCCTACGAGCAGTACTTC. Translation gives CASSLWPSGGVAYEQYF.

The chain has TRBV5-1 and TRBJ2-4; possible D gene TRBD2, 5 bases. This CDR3 comprises 14 residues. The V and J ends lost 4 bases and 3 bases respectively, with 11 bases between them. Per the germline V gene, CDR1 is SGHRS and CDR2 is YFSETQ. DNA of the CDR3: TGCGCCAGCAGCCCCTCGGGGAACAAAAACATTCAGTACTTC. Its translation is CASSPSGNKNIQYF.

The chain links TRBV5-4 to TRBJ1-2; a weak D match, TRBD1 (6 bases). CDR3 length: 15 amino acids. Germline V gene lookup returns CDR1 SGHNT and CDR2 YYREEE (reference sequence). V was clipped by 4 bases and J by 7 bases, with 20 bases between them. The DNA of the CDR3 is TGTGCCAGCAGCGCGGTGACCGGGGGGGCGGTTGGCTACACCTTC. As protein: CASSAVTGGAVGYTF.

V gene TRBV5-1 combines with J gene TRBJ2-1; 8 bases are a match to TRBD2. V was pared by 0 bases and J by 9 bases, with 11 bases of the junction left unmatched. Germline V gene sequence: CDR1 SGHRS, CDR2 YFSETQ. The CDR3 is 16 residues long. CDR3 nucleotide sequence: TGCGCCAGCAGCTTGGGTTGGCTAGCGGGTCCCAGTGAGCAGTTCTTC. Its protein is CASSLGWLAGPSEQFF.

The chain carries TRBV11-1 and TRBJ2-7; a weak D match, TRBD2 (6 bases). V was shortened by 4 bases and J by 2 bases, with 15 bases between the two germline ends. The germline gives CDR1 SGHAT, CDR2 FQDESV (reference sequence). The CDR3 is made up of 15 amino acids. The CDR3 loop reads CASSSLRDFTYEQYF. The CDR3 coding sequence is TGTGCCAGCAGCTCCCTGCGGGACTTTACCTACGAGCAGTACTTC.

This chain uses TRBV9 with TRBJ2-7, with D possibly being TRBD1 (5 bases). CDR1 is SGDLS and CDR2 is YYNGEE in the germline V gene. The CDR3 spans 15 residues. The V end lost 0 bases, the J end lost 3 bases, and 13 bases lay between the germline ends. The CDR3 DNA sequence: TGTGCCAGCAGCGTAGCCCAGGGTCGGCTCTACGAGCAGTACTTC. Translation gives CASSVAQGRLYEQYF. The entire variable domain, with the rest obtained from reference TRBV9 and TRBJ2-7, is as follows: DSGVTQTPKHLITATGQRVTLRCSPRSGDLSVYWYQQSLDQGLQFLIQYYNGEERAKGNILERFSAQQFPDLHSELNLSSLELGDSALYFCASSVAQGRLYEQYFGPGTRLTVT.

The chain employs TRBV5-1 and TRBJ2-5, with D perhaps matching TRBD1 (6 bases). The CDR3 extends over 15 amino acids. The ends were cut back, 0 bases at V and 1 base at J, with 10 bases in the middle. From germline, CDR1 is SGHRS and CDR2 YFSETQ. CDR3 amino acids: CASSLAGTPQETQYF. CDR3 DNA: TGCGCCAGCAGCTTGGCGGGGACACCCCAAGAGACCCAGTACTTC.

The chain recombines TRBV27 with TRBJ1-5; D may be TRBD1 (6 bases). V was cut by 2 bases and J by 1 base, with 15 bases left in between. CDR1 is MNHEY, CDR2 SMNVEV, per germline (reference sequence). This CDR3 is 17 amino acids long. The CDR3 coding sequence is TGTGCCAGCAGTTTAATAGGGGGAAGGGGGAGCAATCAGCCCCAGCATTTT. This gives the protein CASSLIGGRGSNQPQHF.

The J gene is TRBJ2-7, the V gene TRBV28; D remains ambiguous. The CDR3 extends over 14 amino acids. V was pared by 5 bases and J by 1 base, with 12 bases between. The germline gives CDR1 MDHEN, CDR2 SYDVKM. This CDR3 is CASSALRGSYEQYF. Here the CDR3 DNA reads TGTGCCAGCAGTGCTTTAAGAGGATCCTACGAGCAGTACTTC.

The chain recombines TRBV19 with TRBJ1-5; unclear D gene. The V end was cut by 5 bases, the J end by 3 bases, with 8 bases between. The CDR3 runs to 13 residues. Germline loops: CDR1 LNHDA, CDR2 SQIVND (reference sequence). CDR3 residues: CASSVIINQPQHF. CDR3 DNA: TGTGCCAGTAGTGTTATTATCAATCAGCCCCAGCATTTT.

This chain uses TRBV15 with TRBJ2-1; D is uncertain. V lost 3 bases and J lost 0, with 6 bases in between. CDR3 length: 14 amino acids. Germline CDR1 LNHNV, CDR2 YYDKDF (reference sequence). The chain's CDR3 is CATSRSPSYNEQFF. The CDR3 nucleotides read TGTGCCACCAGCAGGAGTCCCTCCTACAATGAGCAGTTCTTC.

This sequence joins TRBV2 and TRBJ2-7; D ambiguous. Germline V CDR1 and CDR2: SNHLY, FYNNEI. The length of the CDR3 is 13 residues. Trimming left V 3 bases short and J 7 bases short, with 13 bases between. CDR3 loop: CASSDSELEEQYF. The CDR3 DNA reads as TGTGCCAGCAGTGATAGTGAGTTAGAGGAGCAGTACTTC.

The V call is TRBV6-1, the J call TRBJ1-3, with D uncertain. Looked up from germline, CDR1 is MNHNS and CDR2 is SASEGT. The CDR3 is 14 residues long. Trimming took off 2 bases at V and 4 bases at J, with 9 bases between the two ends. CDR3 in amino acids: CASSESGTGNTIYF. The CDR3 DNA is TGTGCCAGCAGTGAATCGGGAACCGGAAACACCATATATTTT.

The gene calls are TRBV7-2 and TRBJ1-5; no reliable D call. Trimming removed 5 bases at V and 1 base at J, with 3 bases between. The CDR3 spans 12 residues. Germline CDR1 is SGHTA and CDR2 is FQGNSA. CDR3 amino acids: CASSPSNQPQHF. The CDR3, as DNA: TGTGCCAGCAGCCCAAGCAATCAGCCCCAGCATTTT.

The V gene is TRBV6-5, the J gene TRBJ1-2, with 9 bases lining up with TRBD1. Germline V CDR1 and CDR2: MNHEY, SVGAGI. J gave up 8 bases and V 2 bases, and 6 bases lay outside the gene matches. The CDR3 is 14 residues long. The CDR3 here is CASSYQDRGRGYTF. The CDR3 nucleotides are TGTGCCAGCAGTTACCAAGACAGGGGGAGGGGCTACACCTTC.

This chain joins TRBV5-1 and TRBJ1-3; no definite D call. The CDR3 spans 14 residues. V dropped 0 bases and J dropped 4 bases, with 8 bases sitting between them. Germline loops: CDR1 SGHRS, CDR2 YFSETQ. The CDR3: CASSLEAQGNTIYF. The CDR3 DNA is TGCGCCAGCAGCTTGGAAGCACAGGGAAACACCATATATTTT.

This sequence joins TRBV27 and TRBJ1-2; D gene uncertain. There are 13 residues in the CDR3. Trimming shortened V by 0 bases and J by 8 bases, and 10 bases separated the two germline ends. Per germline, CDR1 MNHEY and CDR2 SMNVEV (reference sequence). The CDR3 nucleotides read TGTGCCAGCAGTTTATCGCCACGCCTAGGCTACACCTTC. Amino acids: CASSLSPRLGYTF.

The chain has TRBV7-3 and TRBJ2-1; 7 bases line up with TRBD1. Germline V gene lookup returns CDR1 SGHTA and CDR2 FQGTGA. V shed 5 bases and J 6 bases; nucleotides not matched to a gene: 10. The CDR3 contains 15 residues. The CDR3 loop is CASSPRTGTPNEQFF. The CDR3 DNA reads TGTGCCAGCAGCCCGAGGACAGGAACGCCCAATGAGCAGTTCTTC.

The chain has TRBV6-5 and TRBJ1-2, with 7 bases aligning to TRBD1. J lost 4 bases, V lost 5 bases, and 7 bases had no gene match. This CDR3 is built from 14 residues. Per the germline V gene, CDR1 is MNHEY and CDR2 is SVGAGI. CDR3 sequence (DNA): TGTGCCAGCAGTCGACTATGGACAGGCTATGGCTACACCTTC. Protein sequence: CASSRLWTGYGYTF.

J is TRBJ1-5 and V is TRBV19, with a tentative D call TRBD1 (6 bases). Germline values: CDR1 LNHDA, CDR2 SQIVND (reference sequence). The CDR3 is 15 amino acids. Trimming removed 3 bases from V and 3 bases from J, with 12 bases in between. The CDR3 DNA sequence: TGTGCCAGTAGTATCCAGTCAGGGGTCAATCAGCCCCAGCATTTT. Translated: CASSIQSGVNQPQHF.

The V gene is TRBV30, the J gene TRBJ1-1, with 10 nucleotides matching TRBD1. CDR3 length: 14 residues. V dropped 5 bases and J dropped 5; count of bases not matched to a gene: 8. In germline, CDR1 is GTSNPN, CDR2 SVGIG (reference sequence). CDR3 region: CAWSLTGGATEAFF. The CDR3 DNA sequence: TGTGCCTGGTCCTTGACAGGGGGCGCGACTGAAGCTTTCTTT.

This clone was seen just once. J is TRBJ2-7 and V is TRBV28, with 9 bases matching TRBD1. The trim removed 4 bases at V and 5 bases at J, leaving 9 bases unmatched. This CDR3 region has 15 residues. CDR1 and CDR2 from the germline V gene are MDHEN and SYDVKM. CDR3 in amino acids: CASSSSGTGRNEQYF. CDR3 nucleotides: TGTGCCAGCAGTTCTTCCGGGACAGGGAGGAACGAGCAGTACTTC.